This record concerns one T cell receptor beta chain sequence. The antigen remains unidentified. This record belongs to a study of PD-1 blockade in classical Hodgkin lymphoma. All patients relapsed after autologous stem cell transplantation, and brentuximab vedotin exposure varied. Germline trimming cut 7 bases from V and 3 bases from J; bases unmatched to any gene: 4. The length of the CDR3 is 13 residues. Germline V gene sequence: CDR1 SGHRS, CDR2 YFSETQ. Produced via immunoSEQ multiplex PCR; TCRdb's table is partial and in-frame only. The sample includes about 72,000 clones, under 95% of them seen just once. Overall study findings and caveats: At C4D1, TCR diversity had climbed significantly for CD4+ cells, though not for CD8+ cells.

The origin of this receptor is a human donor with classical Hodgkin lymphoma. Material: peripheral blood mononuclear cells (PBMCs), obtained at baseline. The V and J genes are TRBV5-1 and TRBJ2-7; 10 positions match TRBD1. This CDR3 is CASHRDRGYEQYF. Here the CDR3 DNA reads TGCGCCAGCCACCGGGACAGGGGCTACGAGCAGTACTTC.